This T cell receptor beta chain was sequenced for a study of blood T cell repertoires in COVID-19. Whole-study context: Material from acute and convalescent COVID-19 was sourced from the United States, Italy and Spain.

Original analysis: Using reference gene primer amplification, nucleated cell counts were estimated. Sequencing used immunoSEQ multiplex PCR; TCRdb keeps in-frame clones, though not all of them. That table gives V, J and clone size, and the DNA gave D and trimming. The table includes 250,000 to 300,000 clones, 65% to 90% detected once. There are 17 residues in the CDR3. Germline CDR1 is SGHTA and CDR2 is FQGNSA. After removal of 9 bases from V and 4 bases from J, the junction contained 6 bases not matched to a gene. This clone came up once. The chain combines TRBV7-2 with TRBJ2-6; 16 nucleotides line up with TRBD2. The clonotype was recovered from a man aged 50 to 60 with active or convalescent COVID-19. The sequenced material came from peripheral blood. CDR3 in DNA: TGTGCCAGTCCTGGGACTAGCGGGAGGGAAGGGGCCAACGTCCTGACTTTC. It encodes CASPGTSGREGANVLTF.